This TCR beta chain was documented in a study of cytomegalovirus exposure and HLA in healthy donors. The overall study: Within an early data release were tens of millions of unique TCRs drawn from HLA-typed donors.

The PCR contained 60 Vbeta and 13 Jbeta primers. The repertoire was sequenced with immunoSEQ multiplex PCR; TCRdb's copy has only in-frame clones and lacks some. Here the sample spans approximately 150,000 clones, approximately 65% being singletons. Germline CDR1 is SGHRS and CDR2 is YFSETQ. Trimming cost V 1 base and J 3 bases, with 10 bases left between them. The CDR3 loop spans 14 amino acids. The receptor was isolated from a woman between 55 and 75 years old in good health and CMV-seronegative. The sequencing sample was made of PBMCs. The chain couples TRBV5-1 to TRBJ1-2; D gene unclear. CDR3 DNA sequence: TGCGCCAGCAGCTTGATCCGGTTGGACTATGGCTACACCTTC. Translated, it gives CASSLIRLDYGYTF. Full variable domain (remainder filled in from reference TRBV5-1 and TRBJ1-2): KAGVTQTPRYLIKTRGQQVTLSCSPISGHRSVSWYQQTPGQGLQFLFEYFSETQRNKGNFPGRFSGRQFSNSRSEMNVSTLELGDSALYLCASSLIRLDYGYTFGSGTRLTVV.